These 24 T cell receptor beta chains share one sample of origin, sequenced in a study of identical twins. Each CDR3 protein is one row after TCRdb ran MiXCR on the 5' RACE reads. In the table there are 250,000 or so distinct CDR3 sequences, about 8% of which are singletons. The same specimen was also included in a second study, on yellow fever vaccine responses in identical twins.

Sample: CD8+ T cells sorted from blood. Receptors were obtained from a woman aged 18 to 35 in good health.

This clonotype was observed many times. The CDR3 is CASSPLGTDNQPQHF. In DNA form, the CDR3 reads TGTGCCAGCAGCCCCCTTGGGACCGATAATCAGCCCCAGCATTTT. The chain is built from TRBV28 and TRBJ1-5, with D possibly matching TRBD1 (5 bases). CDR3 length: 15 residues. V lost 6 bases, J lost 4 bases, and 16 bases lay in between. Germline CDR1 and CDR2: MDHEN and SYDVKM.

The V gene is TRBV5-1, the J gene TRBJ2-6, with D perhaps TRBD2 (5 bases). V lost 1 base and J 1 base, leaving 6 bases between the germline ends. Per germline, CDR1 SGHRS and CDR2 YFSETQ. CDR3 length equals 15 residues. Written as DNA, the CDR3 is TGCGCCAGCAGCTTGCCGGGGTCTGGGGCCAACGTCCTGACTTTC. As protein: CASSLPGSGANVLTF.

The chain employs TRBV3-1 and TRBJ2-3; TRBD2 agrees at 7 bases. Germline CDR1 LGHDT, CDR2 YNNKEL (reference sequence). This CDR3 is built from 14 residues. With V trimmed by 0 bases and J by 6 bases, 3 bases remained unmatched. The chain's CDR3 is CASSQELAIDTQYF. The CDR3 DNA follows: TGTGCCAGCAGCCAAGAACTAGCGATCGATACGCAGTATTTT.

The chain has TRBV18 and TRBJ2-7; D call uncertain. CDR1 is KGHSH and CDR2 is LQKENI in the germline V gene. Trimming shortened V by 5 bases and J by 2 bases, and 13 bases separated the two germline ends. CDR3 length: 14 residues. The DNA for the CDR3 is TGTGCCAGCTCAGAGAGGAAAGAAGCCTACGAGCAGTACTTC. Encoded protein: CASSERKEAYEQYF.

This clonotype was observed a few times. The chain joins TRBV7-9 to TRBJ2-5, with 9 bases lining up with TRBD1. The CDR3 is 15 residues long. Germline CDR1 reads SEHNR; CDR2 reads FQNEAQ (reference sequence). The ends lost 4 bases at V and 5 bases at J; junction bases unmatched: 8. CDR3 loop: CASSYRQGEPETQYF. As DNA, the CDR3 is TGTGCCAGCAGCTACCGACAGGGGGAGCCGGAGACCCAGTACTTC.

V gene TRBV27 combines with J gene TRBJ2-7; 8 positions match TRBD1. V lost 9 bases, J lost 7 bases, and 11 bases stayed unmatched. The CDR3 extends over 13 amino acids. The V gene's germline CDR1 is MNHEY and CDR2 SMNVEV (reference sequence). CDR3 sequence reads: CAREAQGAREQYF. Written as DNA, the CDR3 is TGTGCCAGGGAAGCCCAGGGGGCTCGAGAGCAGTACTTC.

This clonotype occurred many times. CDR3 nucleotides: TGCGCCAGCAGCCAAACCGGGACAGCAACCTACGAGCAGTACTTC. It codes for CASSQTGTATYEQYF. The V and J genes are TRBV4-1 and TRBJ2-7, with TRBD1 identical over 7 bases. Germline V lookup: CDR1 MGHRA, CDR2 YSYEKL. Germline trimming cut 2 bases from V and 2 bases from J; bases unmatched to any gene: 6. This CDR3 is 15 amino acids long.

This clonotype was picked up many times. The chain links TRBV29-1 to TRBJ2-1, with 9 bases lining up with TRBD2. CDR3 length: 17 residues. Germline trimming cut 3 bases from V and 10 bases from J; bases unmatched to any gene: 19. CDR1 is SQVTM, CDR2 ANQGSEA, per germline. The CDR3: CSVEDNSGGRFLLEQFF. The CDR3 DNA sequence: TGCAGCGTTGAGGATAATAGCGGGGGTCGGTTTCTTTTGGAGCAGTTCTTC.

At least ten counts were recorded for this clonotype. The J gene is TRBJ2-1, the V gene TRBV6-1; 8 bases align to TRBD2. Germline lookup yields CDR1 MNHNS and CDR2 SASEGT. This CDR3 is built from 13 residues. V was pared by 6 bases and J by 2 bases, with 0 bases of the junction left unmatched. The CDR3 DNA is TGTGCCAGCAGGGGACTAGCCTACAATGAGCAGTTCTTC. Residues: CASRGLAYNEQFF.

Ten or more counts support this clonotype. The chain recombines TRBV7-8 with TRBJ2-3, with D hard to call. The CDR3 extends over 13 amino acids. Germline CDR1 reads SGHVS; CDR2 reads FQNEAQ. V lost 0 bases and J lost 6, with 7 bases in between. The CDR3 spells CASSLATADTQYF. The CDR3 nucleotides are TGTGCCAGCAGCTTAGCCACTGCGGATACGCAGTATTTT.

The gene calls are TRBV27 and TRBJ1-5, with 8 bases that match TRBD1. With 6 bases clipped from V and 5 bases from J, the junction kept 6 bases outside the gene matches. The CDR3 is 14 residues long. CDR1 is MNHEY, CDR2 SMNVEV, per germline (reference sequence). The CDR3 here is CASSPLTGDQPQHF. CDR3 nucleotide sequence: TGTGCCAGCAGCCCCTTGACAGGGGATCAGCCCCAGCATTTT.

This clonotype was detected ten times or more. This chain joins TRBV20-1 and TRBJ1-1; possible D gene TRBD1, 5 bases. The CDR3 contains 13 residues. V lost 5 bases and J lost 3, with 13 bases in between. CDR1 is DFQATT, CDR2 SNEGSKA, per germline (reference sequence). The CDR3 nucleotides are TGCAGTGCTCCAGGGTGGCGAGACACTGAAGCTTTCTTT. It codes for CSAPGWRDTEAFF.

This clonotype was picked up many times. The J gene is TRBJ2-1, the V gene TRBV7-6; the D call may be TRBD1 or TRBD2 (6 bases each). Deletions cut 2 bases from V and 7 bases from J, with 18 bases between. Per the germline V gene, CDR1 is SGHVS and CDR2 is FNYEAQ. There are 16 residues in the CDR3. For the CDR3, the DNA is TGTGCCAGCAGCTTAAGGGGCGGAGGGGGGTTAAATGAGCAGTTCTTC. Its protein product is CASSLRGGGGLNEQFF.

At least ten counts were recorded for this clonotype. CDR3 DNA sequence: TGTGCCAGCAGCCAAGACGATGGCTACGAGCAGTACTTC. Its translation is CASSQDDGYEQYF. This chain joins TRBV3-1 and TRBJ2-7; D ambiguous. This CDR3 region has 13 residues. Per the germline V gene, CDR1 is LGHDT and CDR2 is YNNKEL (reference sequence). V was pared by 0 bases and J by 3 bases, with 6 bases between.

In its sample, this clonotype was seen a few times. The gene calls are TRBV9 and TRBJ2-7; unclear D gene. The germline V gene encodes CDR1 SGDLS and CDR2 YYNGEE. CDR3 length: 13 amino acids. The V gene lost 2 bases and the J gene lost 6 bases, with 12 bases spanning the gap. CDR3 nucleotides: TGTGCCAGCAGCGTCGGTTTGGCTAGCGAGCAGTACTTC. It is translated as CASSVGLASEQYF. The entire variable domain, with the rest obtained from reference TRBV9 and TRBJ2-7, is as follows: DSGVTQTPKHLITATGQRVTLRCSPRSGDLSVYWYQQSLDQGLQFLIQYYNGEERAKGNILERFSAQQFPDLHSELNLSSLELGDSALYFCASSVGLASEQYFGPGTRLTVT.

This clonotype was counted a few times. This chain links TRBV2 with TRBJ2-7; TRBD1 aligns across 10 bases. The CDR3 runs to 14 residues. With 8 bases clipped from V and 2 bases from J, the junction kept 6 bases outside the gene matches. The germline V gene has CDR1 SNHLY and CDR2 FYNNEI. CDR3 amino acids: CASGPGTGAYEQYF. The CDR3 nucleotides are TGTGCCAGCGGGCCCGGGACAGGGGCCTACGAGCAGTACTTC.

The table lists this clonotype with a few counts. The J gene is TRBJ2-3, the V gene TRBV11-1; 10 bases match TRBD2. This CDR3 has 18 residues. Unmatched junction bases numbered 12, after V lost 4 bases and J lost 2 bases. Germline CDR1 is SGHAT and CDR2 is FQDESV (reference sequence). The CDR3 sequence: CASSSRGPSGGFTDTQYF. CDR3 coding DNA: TGTGCCAGCAGCTCCCGTGGGCCTAGCGGGGGTTTCACAGATACGCAGTATTTT.

The chain recombines TRBV5-6 with TRBJ2-3, with TRBD2 identical over 7 bases. Germline lookup yields CDR1 SGHDT and CDR2 YYEEEE. The junction had 3 bases not matched to a gene; V was cut back by 0 bases and J by 5 bases. The CDR3 is made up of 14 amino acids. Written as DNA, the CDR3 is TGTGCCAGCAGCTTGGGACTAGCTGAAGATACGCAGTATTTT. Translation gives CASSLGLAEDTQYF.

At least ten counts were recorded for this clonotype. This chain uses TRBV12-5 with TRBJ2-7; TRBD1 matches 7 bases. V shed 4 bases and J 2 bases; nucleotides not matched to a gene: 8. This CDR3 contains 15 residues. Germline V gene sequence: CDR1 LGHNT, CDR2 FRNRAP. The CDR3 is CASGYQTGQTYEQYF. The CDR3 nucleotides are TGTGCTAGTGGTTACCAGACAGGGCAAACCTACGAGCAGTACTTC. Variable domain in full (rest from reference TRBV12-5 and TRBJ2-7): DARVTQTPRHKVTEMGQEVTMRCQPILGHNTVFWYRQTMMQGLELLAYFRNRAPLDDSGMPKDRFSAEMPDATLATLKIQPSEPRDSAVYFCASGYQTGQTYEQYFGPGTRLTVT.

This clonotype came up many times. This sequence joins TRBV11-1 and TRBJ2-5, with 8 bases fitting TRBD1. Per the germline V gene, CDR1 is SGHAT and CDR2 is FQDESV (reference sequence). V trimming: 2 bases; J trimming: 0 bases; junction bases outside the gene matches: 11. This CDR3 is built from 18 residues. CDR3: CASSLIPDRGLYQETQYF. For the CDR3, the DNA is TGTGCCAGCAGCTTAATCCCCGACAGGGGTCTGTACCAAGAGACCCAGTACTTC.

J is TRBJ2-3 and V is TRBV20-1; 8 nucleotides match TRBD1. Per the germline V gene, CDR1 is DFQATT and CDR2 is SNEGSKA (reference sequence). This CDR3 region has 16 residues. With 2 bases clipped from V and 2 bases from J, the junction kept 9 bases outside the gene matches. DNA for the CDR3: TGCAGTGCTAGAAAGTCGGACAGGGTCGACACAGATACGCAGTATTTT. As protein: CSARKSDRVDTDTQYF.

This clonotype came up many times. The chain links TRBV4-3 to TRBJ2-7; 9 positions match TRBD2. The CDR3 contains 16 residues. Germline trimming cut 0 bases from V and 6 bases from J; bases unmatched to any gene: 9. Germline loops: CDR1 LGHNA, CDR2 YSLEER. CDR3 nucleotides: TGCGCCAGCAGCCAAGATCGGTTAGCGGGAGCCCTCGAGCAGTACTTC. Residues: CASSQDRLAGALEQYF.

V is TRBV7-9 and J is TRBJ1-4, with 8 bases aligning to TRBD1. This CDR3 contains 14 residues. The V segment lost 5 bases and the J segment 8 bases; nucleotides outside the gene matches: 7. CDR1 SEHNR and CDR2 FQNEAQ come from the germline V gene (reference sequence). In nucleotides, the CDR3 is TGTGCCAGCAGCGACCGGGACAGGCCGGAAAAACTGTTTTTT. It encodes CASSDRDRPEKLFF.

The V and J genes are TRBV4-3 and TRBJ2-7; 8 bases align to TRBD2. The CDR3 consists of 15 residues. Germline CDR1 and CDR2: LGHNA and YSLEER. V trimming: 5 bases; J trimming: 2 bases; junction bases outside the gene matches: 8. CDR3 nucleotide sequence: TGCGCCAGCAGCTTACGACTAGCGCAGACCTACGAGCAGTACTTC. It is translated as CASSLRLAQTYEQYF.